This T cell receptor beta chain was identified during a study of control samples from healthy donors and cancer patients (dated by TCRdb to 2019 to 2021). Note on this clone: Its target antigen remains unknown. The sample holds no much larger clone one base away, and base qualities are not on file.

CDR1 is given as SGHNT and CDR2 as YYREEE, both from the germline V gene (reference sequence). The CDR3, from cysteine to phenylalanine, totals 15 residues. Only the CDR3 part of the read is kept: 45 bases, read in frame from the first base. V trim: 7 bases; J trim: 4 bases; unmatched bases: 11. The receptor library was made with the immunoSEQ multiplex PCR assay. TCRdb's version of the immuneACCESS table is confined to in-frame rearrangements and falls short of the full clone set. An unresolved V gene accounts for under half of the shortfall where checked; the remainder is of unknown origin. The sample records 100,000 to 150,000 clones, 80% to 95% of which are singletons. The top ten clones comprise less than 0.65% of the sample.

What was sequenced was PBMCs. This clonotype was obtained from a man at least 80 years old with head and neck cancer. In this chain, TRBV5-4 is recombined with TRBJ2-1; 7 bases in between match TRBD2. This receptor carries the CDR3 CASSLGGGIYNEQFF. The nucleotide sequence reads TGTGCCAGCTCCCTGGGGGGAGGGATTTACAATGAGCAGTTCTTC.